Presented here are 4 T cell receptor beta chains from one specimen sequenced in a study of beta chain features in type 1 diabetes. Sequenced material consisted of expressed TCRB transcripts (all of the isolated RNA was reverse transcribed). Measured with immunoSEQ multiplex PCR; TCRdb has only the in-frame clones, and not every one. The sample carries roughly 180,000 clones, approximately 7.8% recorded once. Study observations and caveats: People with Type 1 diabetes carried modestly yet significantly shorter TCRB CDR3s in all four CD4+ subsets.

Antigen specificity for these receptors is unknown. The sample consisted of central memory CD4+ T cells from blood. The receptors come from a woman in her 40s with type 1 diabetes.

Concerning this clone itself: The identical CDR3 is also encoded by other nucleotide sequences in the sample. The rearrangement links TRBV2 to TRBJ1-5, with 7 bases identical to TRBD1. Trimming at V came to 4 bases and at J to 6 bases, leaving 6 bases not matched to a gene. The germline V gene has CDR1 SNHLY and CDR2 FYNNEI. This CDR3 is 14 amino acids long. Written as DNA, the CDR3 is TGTGCCAGCAGTGGACAGGGTGTCGGTCAGCCCCAGCATTTT. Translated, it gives CASSGQGVGQPQHF.

CDR3 residues: CASSLKGAGDTEAFF. CDR3 DNA: TGCGCCAGCAGCTTAAAGGGAGCGGGGGACACTGAAGCTTTCTTT. The chain has TRBV5-1 and TRBJ1-1; a possible D gene is TRBD1 (5 bases). CDR3 size: 15 residues. CDR1 is SGHRS, CDR2 YFSETQ, per germline. V was cut by 2 bases and J by 3 bases, with 14 bases left in between.

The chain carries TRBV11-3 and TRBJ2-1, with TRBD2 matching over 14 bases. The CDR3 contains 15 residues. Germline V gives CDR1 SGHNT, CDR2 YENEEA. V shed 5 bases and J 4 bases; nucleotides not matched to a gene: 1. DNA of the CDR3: TGTGCCAGCAGCCGACTAGCGGGAGGGTACAATGAGCAGTTCTTC. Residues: CASSRLAGGYNEQFF.

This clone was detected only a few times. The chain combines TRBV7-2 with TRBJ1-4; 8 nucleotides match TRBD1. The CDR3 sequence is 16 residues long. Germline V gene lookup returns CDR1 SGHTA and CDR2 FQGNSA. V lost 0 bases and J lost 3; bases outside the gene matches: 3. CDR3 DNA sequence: TGTGCCAGCAGCTTAGCGAGGGGACAGGCTAATGAAAAACTGTTTTTT. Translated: CASSLARGQANEKLFF.